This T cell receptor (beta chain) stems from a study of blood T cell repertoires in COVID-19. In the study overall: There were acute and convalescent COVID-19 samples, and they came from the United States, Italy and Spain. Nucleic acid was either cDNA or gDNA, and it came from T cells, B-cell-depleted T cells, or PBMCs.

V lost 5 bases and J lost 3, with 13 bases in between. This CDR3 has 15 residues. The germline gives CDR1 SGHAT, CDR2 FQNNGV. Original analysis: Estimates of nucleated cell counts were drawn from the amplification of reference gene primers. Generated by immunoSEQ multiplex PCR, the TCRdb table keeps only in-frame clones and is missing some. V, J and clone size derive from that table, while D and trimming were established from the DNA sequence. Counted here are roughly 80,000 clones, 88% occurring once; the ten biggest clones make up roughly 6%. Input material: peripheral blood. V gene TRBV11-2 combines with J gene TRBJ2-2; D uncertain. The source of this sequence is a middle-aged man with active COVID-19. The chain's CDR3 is CASSPTTKYTGELFF. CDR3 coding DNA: TGTGCCAGCAGCCCGACGACAAAATACACCGGGGAGCTGTTTTTT. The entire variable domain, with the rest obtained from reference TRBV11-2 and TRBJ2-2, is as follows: EAGVAQSPRYKIIEKRQSVAFWCNPISGHATLYWYQQILGQGPKLLIQFQNNGVVDDSQLPKDRFSAERLKGVDSTLKIQPAKLEDSAVYLCASSPTTKYTGELFFGEGSRLTVL.